What follows are 2 T cell receptor beta chains derived from one specimen sequenced in a study of breast tumors, draining lymph nodes, adjacent tissues. TCRdb reanalysed the multiplex PCR reads using MiXCR and keeps one entry per CDR3 protein. This sample yields about 200,000 distinct CDR3 sequences, of which 34% are seen a single time; approximately 3.5% belongs to the top ten. Axillary draining lymph nodes of breast cancer patients supplied the node samples. Sequencing was carried out using axillary lymph node tissue. The source of these receptors is a female donor with breast cancer. Some clones in this sample may be carry-over from other donors' samples.

This clonotype was observed many times. The gene calls are TRBV4-1 and TRBJ1-5; the D gene is possibly TRBD1 (6 bases). V lost 0 bases and J 7 bases, leaving 10 bases between the germline ends. Germline V CDR1 and CDR2: MGHRA, YSYEKL. The CDR3 spans 14 residues. CDR3 in amino acids: CASSQERGRQPQHF. CDR3 nucleotide sequence: TGCGCCAGCAGCCAAGAGCGGGGGCGGCAGCCCCAGCATTTT.

In its sample, this clonotype was seen many times. This chain links TRBV24-1 with TRBJ2-2, with unresolved D. The CDR3 totals 14 residues. Per germline, CDR1 KGHDR and CDR2 SFDVKD. Trimming pared 3 bases from V and 5 bases from J, leaving 9 bases between. The CDR3 region has the DNA TGTGCCACCAGTGATCCGACACGGACCGGGGAGCTGTTTTTT. This codes for CATSDPTRTGELFF.